Sequencing of this T cell receptor (beta chain) was carried out in a study of T cells in Graves' hyperthyroidism and ophthalmopathy. The study's findings and limits: Model-based prediction identified ophthalmopathy a median roughly 6.1 months prior to its onset. Most clonotypes expanded in the thyroid (above 0.001) were also present in blood.

RNA transcripts gave rise to amplified TCR beta CDR3 regions. With the HTBI primer set, the TCR CDR3 went through a first round of RT-PCR. In TCRdb, the multiplex PCR reads were re-called with MiXCR into one record per CDR3 protein. The sample shows 300,000 to 400,000 distinct CDR3 sequences, less than 15% of them seen only once. Patients with uncontrolled infections, other autoimmune diseases, pregnancy or lactation were excluded. The table lists this clonotype with many counts. Its antigen remains unknown. Germline V gives CDR1 SGHTA, CDR2 FQGTGA. The CDR3 length is 13 residues. V lost 2 bases and J 7 bases, leaving 11 bases between the germline ends.

The sample taken for sequencing was blood. V usage is TRBV7-3 and J usage is TRBJ2-5; no clear D. The receptor comes from a woman younger than 35 with Graves' hyperthyroidism. The CDR3 sequence: CASSLGQLGTQYF. The CDR3 DNA is TGTGCCAGCAGCTTAGGCCAGTTGGGGACCCAGTACTTC.